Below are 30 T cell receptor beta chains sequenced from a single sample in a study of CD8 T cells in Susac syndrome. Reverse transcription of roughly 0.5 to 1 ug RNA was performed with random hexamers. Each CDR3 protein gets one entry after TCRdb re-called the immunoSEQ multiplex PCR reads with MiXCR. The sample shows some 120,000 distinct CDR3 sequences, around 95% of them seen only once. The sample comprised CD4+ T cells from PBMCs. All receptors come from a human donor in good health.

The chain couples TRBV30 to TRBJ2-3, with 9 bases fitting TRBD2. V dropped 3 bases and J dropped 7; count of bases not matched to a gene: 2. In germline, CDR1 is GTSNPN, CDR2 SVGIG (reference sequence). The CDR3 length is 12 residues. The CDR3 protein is CAWSASGNTQYF. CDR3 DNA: TGTGCCTGGAGCGCTAGCGGGAATACGCAGTATTTT.

This CDR3 reads CASSSSVYGESIQYF. The CDR3 nucleotides read TGTGCCAGCAGCTCCTCGGTATATGGGGAGAGCATTCAGTACTTC. The chain uses TRBV5-5 and TRBJ2-4; D possibly corresponds to TRBD2 (5 bases). V was cut by 3 bases and J by 9 bases, with 19 bases left in between. Per the germline V gene, CDR1 is SGHKS and CDR2 is YYEKEE (reference sequence). The CDR3 spans 15 residues.

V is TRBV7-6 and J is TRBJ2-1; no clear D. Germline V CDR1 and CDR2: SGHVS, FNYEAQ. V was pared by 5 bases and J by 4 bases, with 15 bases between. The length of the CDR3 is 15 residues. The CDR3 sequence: CASSPSSVAYNEQFF. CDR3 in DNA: TGTGCCAGCAGCCCCTCCTCGGTGGCGTACAATGAGCAGTTCTTC.

CDR3 in amino acids: CASSTTGAVGEQYF. The CDR3 nucleotides are TGTGCCAGTAGTACGACAGGAGCGGTGGGGGAGCAGTACTTC. V usage is TRBV19 and J usage is TRBJ2-1, with D perhaps TRBD1 (6 bases). The J call may be in error: the DNA end matches TRBJ2-7 better. Germline V gene sequence: CDR1 LNHDA, CDR2 SQIVND (reference sequence). The CDR3 has 14 amino acids.

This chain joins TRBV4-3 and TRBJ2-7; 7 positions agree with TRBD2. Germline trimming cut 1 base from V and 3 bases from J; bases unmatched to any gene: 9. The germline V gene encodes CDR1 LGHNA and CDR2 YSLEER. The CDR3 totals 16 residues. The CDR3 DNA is TGCGCCAGCAGCCAAGCATTCCCAGCGGGGTACTACGAGCAGTACTTC. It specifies CASSQAFPAGYYEQYF.

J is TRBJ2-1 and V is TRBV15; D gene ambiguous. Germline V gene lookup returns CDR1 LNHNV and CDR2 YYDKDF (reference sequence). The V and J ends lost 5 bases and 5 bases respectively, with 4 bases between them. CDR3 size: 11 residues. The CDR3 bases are TGTGCCACCAGCCCTCACAATGAGCAGTTCTTC. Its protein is CATSPHNEQFF. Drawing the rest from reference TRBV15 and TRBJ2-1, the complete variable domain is DAMVIQNPRYQVTQFGKPVTLSCSQTLNHNVMYWYQQKSSQAPKLLFHYYDKDFNNEADTPDNFQSRRPNTSFCFLDIRSPGLGDTAMYLCATSPHNEQFFGPGTRLTVL.

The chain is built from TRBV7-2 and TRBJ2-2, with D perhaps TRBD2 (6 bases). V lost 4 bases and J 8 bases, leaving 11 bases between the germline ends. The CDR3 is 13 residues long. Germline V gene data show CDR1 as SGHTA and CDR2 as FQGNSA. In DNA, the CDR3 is TGTGCCAGCAGCTCCCTGGGAGGAGGGGAGCTGTTTTTT. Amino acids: CASSSLGGGELFF. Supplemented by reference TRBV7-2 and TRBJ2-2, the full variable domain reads GAGVSQSPSNKVTEKGKDVELRCDPISGHTALYWYRQSLGQGLEFLIYFQGNSAPDKSGLPSDRFSAERTGGSVSTLTIQRTQQEDSAVYLCASSSLGGGELFFGEGSRLTVL.

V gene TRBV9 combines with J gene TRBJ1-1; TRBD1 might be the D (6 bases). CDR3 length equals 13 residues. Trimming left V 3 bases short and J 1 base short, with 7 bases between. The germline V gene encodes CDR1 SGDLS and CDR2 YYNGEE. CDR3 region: CASSGTENTEAFF. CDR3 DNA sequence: TGTGCCAGCAGCGGGACAGAGAACACTGAAGCTTTCTTT.

The CDR3 DNA is TGTGCCAGCAGCCCAAATAATGATGGTGCCGGGGAGCTGTTTTTT. The encoded protein is CASSPNNDGAGELFF. The chain employs TRBV3-1 and TRBJ2-2, with D unresolved. The germline V and J ends were trimmed by 4 bases and 6 bases, with 15 bases remaining between them. Germline lookup yields CDR1 LGHDT and CDR2 YNNKEL (reference sequence). This CDR3 spans 15 amino acids.

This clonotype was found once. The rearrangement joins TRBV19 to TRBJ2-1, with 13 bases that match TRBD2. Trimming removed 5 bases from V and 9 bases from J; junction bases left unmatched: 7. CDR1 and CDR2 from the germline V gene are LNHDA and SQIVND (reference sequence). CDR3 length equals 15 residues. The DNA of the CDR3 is TGTGCCAGTAGTGTAGGACTAGCGGGAGTAGGTGAGCAGTTCTTC. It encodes CASSVGLAGVGEQFF. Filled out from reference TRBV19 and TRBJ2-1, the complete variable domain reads DGGITQSPKYLFRKEGQNVTLSCEQNLNHDAMYWYRQDPGQGLRLIYYSQIVNDFQKGDIAEGYSVSREKKESFPLTVTSAQKNPTAFYLCASSVGLAGVGEQFFGPGTRLTVL.

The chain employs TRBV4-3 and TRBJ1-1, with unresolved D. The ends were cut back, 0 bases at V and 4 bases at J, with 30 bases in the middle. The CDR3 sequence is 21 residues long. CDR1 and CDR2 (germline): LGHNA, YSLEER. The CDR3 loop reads CASSQDSIKTIFGRRGTEAFF. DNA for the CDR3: TGCGCCAGCAGCCAAGATTCAATAAAAACAATCTTCGGACGGAGAGGCACTGAAGCTTTCTTT.

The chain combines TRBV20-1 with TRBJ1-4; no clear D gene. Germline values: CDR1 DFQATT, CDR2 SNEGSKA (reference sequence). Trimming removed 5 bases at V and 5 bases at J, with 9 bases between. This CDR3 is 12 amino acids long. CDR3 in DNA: TGCAGTGCTTGGGATCTGAATGAAAAACTGTTTTTT. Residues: CSAWDLNEKLFF.

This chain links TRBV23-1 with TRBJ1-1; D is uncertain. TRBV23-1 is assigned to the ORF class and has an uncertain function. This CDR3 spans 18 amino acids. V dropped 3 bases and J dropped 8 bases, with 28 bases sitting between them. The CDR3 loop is CASSHTREGRIFGPEAFF. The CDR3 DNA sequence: TGCGCCAGCAGTCACACTAGGGAAGGGAGAATATTCGGCCCAGAAGCTTTCTTT.

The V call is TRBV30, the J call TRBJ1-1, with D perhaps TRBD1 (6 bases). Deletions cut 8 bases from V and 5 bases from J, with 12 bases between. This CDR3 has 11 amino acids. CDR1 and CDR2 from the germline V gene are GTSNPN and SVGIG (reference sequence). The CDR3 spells CAGGHETEAFF. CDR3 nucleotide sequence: TGTGCCGGGGGACACGAGACTGAAGCTTTCTTT.

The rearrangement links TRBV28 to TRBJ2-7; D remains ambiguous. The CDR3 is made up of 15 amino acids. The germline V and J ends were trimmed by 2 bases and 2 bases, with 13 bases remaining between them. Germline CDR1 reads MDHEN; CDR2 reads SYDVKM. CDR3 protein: CASSLPMGSAYEQYF. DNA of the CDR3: TGTGCCAGCAGTTTACCCATGGGGTCCGCCTACGAGCAGTACTTC.

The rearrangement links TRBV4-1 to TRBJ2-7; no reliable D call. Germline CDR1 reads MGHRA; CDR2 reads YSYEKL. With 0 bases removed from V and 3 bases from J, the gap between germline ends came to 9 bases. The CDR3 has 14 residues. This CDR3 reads CASSQEHGIYEQYF. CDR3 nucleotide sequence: TGCGCCAGCAGCCAAGAGCACGGAATCTACGAGCAGTACTTC.

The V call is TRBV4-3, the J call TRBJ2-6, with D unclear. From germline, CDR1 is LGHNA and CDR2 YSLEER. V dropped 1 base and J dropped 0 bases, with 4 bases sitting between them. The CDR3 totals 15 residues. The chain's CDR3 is CASSQGVSGANVLTF. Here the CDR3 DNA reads TGCGCCAGCAGCCAAGGTGTCTCTGGGGCCAACGTCCTGACTTTC.

Written as DNA, the CDR3 is TGTGCCAGCCTCCGGGTCGCGAACACTGAAGCTTTCTTT. Its translation: CASLRVANTEAFF. This chain joins TRBV19 and TRBJ1-1, with D unresolved. CDR3 length: 13 amino acids. V was cut by 9 bases and J by 1 base, with 12 bases left in between. Per germline, CDR1 LNHDA and CDR2 SQIVND (reference sequence).

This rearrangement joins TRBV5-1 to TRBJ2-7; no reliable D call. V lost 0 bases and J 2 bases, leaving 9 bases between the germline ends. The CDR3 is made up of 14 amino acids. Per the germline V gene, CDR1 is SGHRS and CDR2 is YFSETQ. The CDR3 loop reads CASSLVPVTYEQYF. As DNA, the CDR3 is TGCGCCAGCAGCTTGGTGCCAGTTACCTACGAGCAGTACTTC.

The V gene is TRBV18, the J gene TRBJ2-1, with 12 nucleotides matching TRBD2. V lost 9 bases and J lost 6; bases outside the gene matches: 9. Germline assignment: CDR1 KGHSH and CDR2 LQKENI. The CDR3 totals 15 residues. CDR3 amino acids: CASLPGLAGTNEQFF. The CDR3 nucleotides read TGTGCCAGTCTCCCCGGACTAGCGGGGACCAATGAGCAGTTCTTC.

In DNA form, the CDR3 reads TGTGCCATCAGTGCGTTAGGGGGTGAGCAGTTCTTC. This codes for CAISALGGEQFF. This sequence joins TRBV10-3 and TRBJ2-1, with a tentative D call TRBD1 (6 bases). V lost 4 bases and J 9 bases, leaving 10 bases between the germline ends. The CDR3 spans 12 residues. CDR1 and CDR2 (germline): ENHRY, SYGVKD.

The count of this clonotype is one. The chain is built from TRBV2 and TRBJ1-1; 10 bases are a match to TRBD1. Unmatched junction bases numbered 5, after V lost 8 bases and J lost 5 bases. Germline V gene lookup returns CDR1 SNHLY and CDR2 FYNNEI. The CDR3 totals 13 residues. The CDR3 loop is CASGGQGRTEAFF. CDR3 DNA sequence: TGTGCCAGCGGGGGACAGGGGAGGACTGAAGCTTTCTTT.

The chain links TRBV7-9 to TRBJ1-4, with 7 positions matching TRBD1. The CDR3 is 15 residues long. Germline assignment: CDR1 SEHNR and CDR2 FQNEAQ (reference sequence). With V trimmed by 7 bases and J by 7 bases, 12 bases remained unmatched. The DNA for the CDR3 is TGTGCCAGCAATACCGGACAGGCCCTTGGTGAAAAACTGTTTTTT. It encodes CASNTGQALGEKLFF.

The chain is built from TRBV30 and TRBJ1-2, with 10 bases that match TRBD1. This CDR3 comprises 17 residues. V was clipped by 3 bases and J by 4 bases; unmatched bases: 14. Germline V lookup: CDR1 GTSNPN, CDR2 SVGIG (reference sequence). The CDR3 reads CAWSRKTGQGVTYGYTF. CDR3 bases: TGTGCCTGGAGCAGAAAGACCGGACAGGGGGTAACCTATGGCTACACCTTC.

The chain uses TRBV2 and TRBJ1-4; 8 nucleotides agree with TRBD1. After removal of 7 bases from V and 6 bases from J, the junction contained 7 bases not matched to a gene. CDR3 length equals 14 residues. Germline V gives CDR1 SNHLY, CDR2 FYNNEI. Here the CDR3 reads CASTPGTGHEKLFF. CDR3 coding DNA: TGTGCCAGCACTCCCGGGACAGGTCATGAAAAACTGTTTTTT.

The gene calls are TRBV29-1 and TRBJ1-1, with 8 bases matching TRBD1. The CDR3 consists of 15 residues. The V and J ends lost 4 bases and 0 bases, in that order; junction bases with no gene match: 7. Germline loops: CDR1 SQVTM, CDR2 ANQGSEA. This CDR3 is CSVVIRGQLNTEAFF. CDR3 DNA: TGCAGCGTTGTAATCAGGGGGCAACTGAACACTGAAGCTTTCTTT.

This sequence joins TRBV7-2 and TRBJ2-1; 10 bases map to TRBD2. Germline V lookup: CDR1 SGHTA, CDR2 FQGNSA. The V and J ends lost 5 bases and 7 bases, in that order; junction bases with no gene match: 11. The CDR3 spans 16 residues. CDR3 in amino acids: CASSPAPTSGQNEQFF. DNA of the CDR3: TGTGCCAGCAGCCCGGCCCCGACTAGCGGGCAAAATGAGCAGTTCTTC.

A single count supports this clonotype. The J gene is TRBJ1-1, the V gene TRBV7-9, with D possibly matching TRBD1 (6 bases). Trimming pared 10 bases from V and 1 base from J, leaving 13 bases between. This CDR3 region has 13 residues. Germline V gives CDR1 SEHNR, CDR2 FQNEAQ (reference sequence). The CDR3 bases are TGTGCCACCGACGGACAGCAGAACACTGAAGCTTTCTTT. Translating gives CATDGQQNTEAFF.

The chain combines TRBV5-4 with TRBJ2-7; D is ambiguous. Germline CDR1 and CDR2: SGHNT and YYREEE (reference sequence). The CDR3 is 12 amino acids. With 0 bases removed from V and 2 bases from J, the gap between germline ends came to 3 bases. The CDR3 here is CASSLGTYEQYF. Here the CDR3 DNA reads TGTGCCAGCAGCTTGGGTACCTACGAGCAGTACTTC.

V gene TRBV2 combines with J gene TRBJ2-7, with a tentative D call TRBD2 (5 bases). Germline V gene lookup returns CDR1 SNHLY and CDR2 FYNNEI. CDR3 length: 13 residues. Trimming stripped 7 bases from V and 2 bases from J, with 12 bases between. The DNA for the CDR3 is TGTGCCAGCACGGGGAAGAACGCCTACGAGCAGTACTTC. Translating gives CASTGKNAYEQYF.